The text below deals with one T cell receptor beta chain. The data stem from a study of T-cell reconstitution after alpha-beta-depleted transplantation in children. It was with unique molecular identifiers that the TCRbeta library was prepared. One entry per CDR3 protein results from TCRdb running MiXCR on the PCR reads. The table lists 200,000 to 250,000 distinct CDR3 sequences, around 9.5% of them singletons. Trimming cost V 5 bases and J 5 bases; bases outside gene matches: 10. The CDR3 covers 16 residues. Germline CDR1 is SEHNR and CDR2 is FQNEAQ (reference sequence). This chain links TRBV7-9 with TRBJ2-1, with 9 bases lining up with TRBD2. Sequencing was performed on PBMCs from the stem cell graft donor, taken from the stem cell graft. The TCR originated in a human donor who donated a stem cell graft to a child with acute lymphoblastic leukemia. CDR3 bases: TGTGCCAGCAGCCAACAAACCCAGCGGGGGGACAATGAGCAGTTCTTC. This gives the protein CASSQQTQRGDNEQFF.